These 2 T cell receptor beta chains originate from one sample sequenced in a study of CD8 T cells in Susac syndrome. The RNA input was about 0.45 to 1 ug, and it was reverse transcribed with random hexamers. Using its own MiXCR run on the immunoSEQ multiplex PCR reads, TCRdb lists one record per CDR3 protein. The sample yields 300,000 to 350,000 distinct CDR3 sequences, 92% seen once. Input material: CD4+ T cells from PBMCs. The receptors stem from a human donor with multiple sclerosis.

V is TRBV10-3 and J is TRBJ2-3; the D gene is possibly TRBD2 (6 bases). CDR3 length equals 18 residues. CDR1 is ENHRY, CDR2 SYGVKD, per germline. The V gene lost 6 bases and the J gene lost 6 bases, with 28 bases spanning the gap. The CDR3 here is CAIREPPGTGGLSDTQYF. The CDR3, as DNA: TGTGCCATCAGAGAACCTCCCGGGACTGGGGGTCTCTCCGATACGCAGTATTTT.

The V and J genes are TRBV12-5 and TRBJ1-5, with D maybe TRBD1 (5 bases). Deletions cut 7 bases from V and 0 bases from J, with 13 bases between. Germline CDR1 reads LGHNT; CDR2 reads FRNRAP. This CDR3 has 15 amino acids. The CDR3 DNA follows: TGTGCTAGTGTGTTGGGGCACGATAGCAATCAGCCCCAGCATTTT. Its protein product is CASVLGHDSNQPQHF.